This entry lists 11 T cell receptor beta chains sequenced from one sample in a study of a mutant IDH1 vaccine in newly diagnosed glioma. These receptors have no known antigen. Time point in this sample: week 23, last vaccination. Each dose delivered 300 ug of mutant IDH1 20-mer peptide subcutaneously with imiquimod. Using immunoSEQ multiplex PCR, the repertoire was profiled, and TCRdb retains in-frame clones only, with some absent. This table holds tens of thousands of clones, about three quarters found once. The material sequenced was PBMCs, taken from a glioma patient whose treatment included an IDH1 peptide vaccine. These receptors were obtained from a middle-aged woman with glioma. Some clones in this sample may be carry-over from other donors' samples.

The J gene is TRBJ1-5, the V gene TRBV30; the D is unclear. V was clipped by 3 bases and J by 1 base, with 7 bases between them. Looked up from germline, CDR1 is GTSNPN and CDR2 is SVGIG (reference sequence). The CDR3 runs to 13 residues. This CDR3 reads CAWSEQSNQPQHF. Written as DNA, the CDR3 is TGTGCCTGGAGCGAACAGAGCAATCAGCCCCAGCATTTT. The full variable domain, in which reference TRBV30 and TRBJ1-5 provide the parts outside the CDR3, is SQTIHQWPATLVQPVGSPLSLECTVEGTSNPNLYWYRQAAGRGLQLLFYSVGIGQISSEVPQNLSASRPQDRQFILSSKKLLLSDSGFYLCAWSEQSNQPQHFGDGTRLSIL.

CDR3 nucleotides: TGTGCCAGCAGCTCCCGGACGGCCCCCGGGACCCAGTACTTC. Translating gives CASSSRTAPGTQYF. The chain carries TRBV7-9 and TRBJ2-5; D is undetermined. Germline assignment: CDR1 SEHNR and CDR2 FQNEAQ (reference sequence). The CDR3 runs to 14 residues. V lost 4 bases and J 7 bases, leaving 16 bases between the germline ends.

The V gene is TRBV10-1, the J gene TRBJ2-2, with D possibly being TRBD1 (6 bases). This CDR3 is 13 amino acids long. Trimming removed 6 bases at V and 1 base at J, with 6 bases between. Germline V gene sequence: CDR1 WNHNN, CDR2 SYGVQD (reference sequence). The CDR3 sequence: CASRQGNTGELFF. The CDR3 region has the DNA TGCGCCAGCAGACAGGGGAACACCGGGGAGCTGTTTTTT.

The rearrangement links TRBV6-6 to TRBJ1-1; 9 bases agree with TRBD1. J gave up 9 bases and V 5 bases, and 4 bases lay outside the gene matches. The CDR3 consists of 12 residues. The germline V gene has CDR1 MNHNY and CDR2 SVGAGI (reference sequence). The CDR3: CASSDTGGQAFF. The DNA of the CDR3 is TGTGCCAGCAGTGACACAGGGGGCCAAGCTTTCTTT.

CDR3 amino acids: CASSSHDGRTGANEKLFF. The DNA for the CDR3 is TGTGCCAGCAGCTCACACGACGGACGTACGGGTGCTAATGAAAAACTGTTTTTT. The chain carries TRBV7-9 and TRBJ1-4; unclear D gene. Per the germline V gene, CDR1 is SEHNR and CDR2 is FQNEAQ (reference sequence). With 4 bases removed from V and 3 bases from J, the gap between germline ends came to 21 bases. This CDR3 is built from 18 residues.

J is TRBJ1-4 and V is TRBV6-5, with D uncertain. With 5 bases removed from V and 0 bases from J, the gap between germline ends came to 4 bases. Germline assignment: CDR1 MNHEY and CDR2 SVGAGI. The length of the CDR3 is 13 residues. CDR3 in DNA: TGTGCCAGCAGTCGTTCAACTAATGAAAAACTGTTTTTT. This translates into CASSRSTNEKLFF.

This chain links TRBV7-8 with TRBJ2-7, with TRBD2 matching 10 bases. Unmatched junction bases numbered 13, after V lost 5 bases and J lost 3 bases. CDR1 SGHVS and CDR2 FQNEAQ come from the germline V gene. CDR3 size: 17 residues. CDR3 amino acids: CASSPRASGGAVYEQYF. The CDR3 DNA follows: TGTGCCAGCAGCCCCCGGGCTAGCGGGGGCGCCGTCTACGAGCAGTACTTC. Using reference TRBV7-8 and TRBJ2-7 for the parts outside the CDR3, the full variable domain is GAGVSQSPRYKVAKRGQDVALRCDPISGHVSLFWYQQALGQGPEFLTYFQNEAQLDKSGLPSDRFFAERPEGSVSTLKIQRTQQEDSAVYLCASSPRASGGAVYEQYFGPGTRLTVT.

The chain links TRBV4-1 to TRBJ2-7; no clear D gene. Germline lookup yields CDR1 MGHRA and CDR2 YSYEKL. The CDR3 has 12 residues. The ends were cut back, 2 bases at V and 7 bases at J, with 9 bases in the middle. The DNA of the CDR3 is TGCGCCAGCAGCCAAATTGGCCTGGAGCAGTACTTC. It encodes CASSQIGLEQYF.

The J gene is TRBJ2-5, the V gene TRBV5-1; D is ambiguous. CDR1 and CDR2 (germline): SGHRS, YFSETQ. Trimming removed 2 bases at V and 3 bases at J, with 2 bases between. The CDR3 contains 11 residues. CDR3 in amino acids: CASSFKETQYF. DNA for the CDR3: TGCGCCAGCAGCTTTAAAGAGACCCAGTACTTC.

The chain has TRBV18 and TRBJ2-3; the D gene is possibly TRBD1 (6 bases). CDR3 length equals 14 residues. Germline CDR1 KGHSH, CDR2 LQKENI. V was cut by 3 bases and J by 5 bases, with 12 bases left in between. In nucleotides, the CDR3 is TGTGCCAGCTCACCGAACCTCAGGGGAGATACGCAGTATTTT. This translates into CASSPNLRGDTQYF.

V usage is TRBV6-6 and J usage is TRBJ1-5; weak D call: TRBD1 (5 bases). The CDR3 is 16 residues long. CDR1 and CDR2 from the germline V gene are MNHNY and SVGAGI (reference sequence). Trimming left V 0 bases short and J 0 bases short, with 9 bases between. In nucleotides, the CDR3 is TGTGCCAGCAGTTACTCGGGGGGAAGTAGCAATCAGCCCCAGCATTTT. Translating it yields CASSYSGGSSNQPQHF.